The 30 T cell receptor beta chains in this list originate from one sample, sequenced in a study of T cell repertoires in cytomegalovirus infection. Which antigens these TCRs recognize remains unknown. TCRdb itself ran the reads through MiXCR, one entry per CDR3 protein. The sample includes about 770,000 distinct CDR3 sequences, about 28% of them seen just once. Sequences were derived from cultured CD8+ T cells from PBMCs, sampled from culture after CMV antigen stimulation. The receptor set was obtained from a human donor in good health (CMV status not recorded). Some clones in this sample may be carry-over from other donors' samples.

This clonotype appeared a few times. V gene TRBV7-9 combines with J gene TRBJ2-3; D remains ambiguous. Looked up from germline, CDR1 is SEHNR and CDR2 is FQNEAQ (reference sequence). This CDR3 has 9 residues. Between the trimmed V and J ends, which lost 5 bases and 11 bases, there was a span of 5 bases. The CDR3 coding sequence is TGTGCCAGCAGCGCACAGCAGTATTTT. Translation: CASSAQQYF.

The CDR3 DNA reads as TGTGCCAGCACCCCTTTGGGGCAGGGGGAGCTGTTTTTT. It specifies CASTPLGQGELFF. The chain combines TRBV27 with TRBJ2-2; D possibly corresponds to TRBD1 (5 bases). V was clipped by 7 bases and J by 8 bases, with 14 bases between them. Germline V gene data show CDR1 as MNHEY and CDR2 as SMNVEV (reference sequence). This CDR3 comprises 13 residues.

This clonotype counts as medium-sized. CDR3 residues: CASSGYRGAGTEAFF. The DNA of the CDR3 is TGTGCCAGCAGCGGATACAGGGGGGCCGGCACTGAAGCTTTCTTT. The J gene is TRBJ1-1, the V gene TRBV7-6; 8 nucleotides line up with TRBD1. Trimming at V came to 5 bases and at J to 4 bases, leaving 9 bases not matched to a gene. This CDR3 has 15 residues. CDR1 SGHVS and CDR2 FNYEAQ come from the germline V gene.

The rearrangement links TRBV9 to TRBJ2-5, with a possible D match to TRBD1 (7 bases). Per germline, CDR1 SGDLS and CDR2 YYNGEE. The CDR3 runs to 15 residues. V lost 0 bases to trimming and J lost 4 bases, with 13 bases between them. The CDR3 protein is CASSVAGGLVETQYF. The CDR3 nucleotides are TGTGCCAGCAGCGTAGCAGGGGGGCTCGTAGAGACCCAGTACTTC.

J is TRBJ2-3 and V is TRBV7-2, with D possibly TRBD2 on 7 matching bases. The CDR3 is made up of 16 amino acids. V was shortened by 7 bases and J by 2 bases, with 19 bases between the two germline ends. Germline-derived CDR1 and CDR2 are SGHTA and FQGNSA. CDR3 residues: CASTRAGALYTDTQYF. The CDR3 DNA follows: TGTGCCAGCACCCGTGCGGGGGCCCTTTACACAGATACGCAGTATTTT. The whole variable domain, filled in from reference TRBV7-2 and TRBJ2-3, reads GAGVSQSPSNKVTEKGKDVELRCDPISGHTALYWYRQSLGQGLEFLIYFQGNSAPDKSGLPSDRFSAERTGGSVSTLTIQRTQQEDSAVYLCASTRAGALYTDTQYFGPGTRLTVL.

Ten or more counts support this clonotype. The chain links TRBV7-6 to TRBJ2-7; D is unresolved. Germline V CDR1 and CDR2: SGHVS, FNYEAQ. This CDR3 has 13 residues. V lost 5 bases and J 2 bases, leaving 10 bases between the germline ends. CDR3 bases: TGTGCCAGCAGCGCAAGTTCCGCCTACGAGCAGTACGTC. Protein: CASSASSAYEQYV.

The chain links TRBV7-6 to TRBJ2-7, with TRBD1 as a possible D gene (5 bases). V gave up 4 bases and J gave up 2 bases, with 12 bases separating them. There are 14 residues in the CDR3. Germline CDR1 is SGHVS and CDR2 is FNYEAQ. The chain's CDR3 is CASSSGDRPYEQYV. CDR3 sequence (DNA): TGTGCCAGCAGCTCCGGCGACAGACCCTACGAGCAGTACGTC.

The chain uses TRBV25-1 and TRBJ2-7; tentative D call: TRBD2 (5 bases). V lost 1 base and J lost 1, with 14 bases in between. The germline V gene has CDR1 MGHDK and CDR2 SYGVNS. The length of the CDR3 is 16 residues. The CDR3 nucleotides read TGTGCCAGCAGTGAATTTTACGGGGAACAGTCCTACGAGCAGTACTTC. Translation gives CASSEFYGEQSYEQYF.

This clonotype was seen many times. The chain employs TRBV7-2 and TRBJ2-1, with 16 bases identical to TRBD2. Germline trimming cut 2 bases from V and 2 bases from J; bases unmatched to any gene: 3. Germline lookup yields CDR1 SGHTA and CDR2 FQGNSA. This CDR3 spans 18 amino acids. This chain's CDR3 is CASSLKGLAGGAYNEQFF. The CDR3 bases are TGTGCCAGCAGCTTAAAGGGACTAGCGGGGGGGGCCTACAATGAGCAGTTCTTC.

There are a few counts of this clonotype. The chain couples TRBV7-9 to TRBJ1-5; D is ambiguous. The CDR3 contains 15 residues. From germline, CDR1 is SEHNR and CDR2 FQNEAQ (reference sequence). With 4 bases removed from V and 0 bases from J, the gap between germline ends came to 10 bases. The CDR3 loop is CASSSTLYSNQPQHF. The DNA of the CDR3 is TGTGCCAGCAGCTCGACACTGTATAGCAATCAGCCCCAGCATTTT.

The gene calls are TRBV9 and TRBJ1-2, with unresolved D. V lost 1 base, J lost 5 bases, and 15 bases lay in between. This CDR3 has 15 residues. The germline CDR1 and CDR2 sequences are SGDLS and YYNGEE. CDR3 sequence reads: CASSVYLTFGYGYTF. CDR3 DNA sequence: TGTGCCAGCAGCGTATACCTCACCTTTGGATATGGCTACACCTTC.

This clonotype has ten or more counts. The chain combines TRBV12-3 or TRBV12-4 with TRBJ1-1, with D uncertain. V lost 5 bases, J lost 4 bases, and 8 bases lay in between. The CDR3 has 12 amino acids. The CDR3 region is CASSGLATEAFF. The CDR3 DNA follows: TGTGCCAGCAGTGGCTTGGCCACTGAAGCTTTCTTT.

This clonotype was observed once. The chain's CDR3 is CASSPRTGFPGELFF. CDR3 nucleotide sequence: TGTGCCAGCAGTCCACGGACAGGATTCCCCGGGGAGCTGTTTTTT. The chain has TRBV6-6 and TRBJ2-2, with 7 bases aligning to TRBD1. Germline CDR1 reads MNHNY; CDR2 reads SVGAGI (reference sequence). J was trimmed by 6 bases and V by 5 bases; bases with no gene match: 9. CDR3 length: 15 residues.

The chain recombines TRBV10-3 with TRBJ2-1, with 7 bases identical to TRBD1. The CDR3 has 15 amino acids. The germline V gene has CDR1 ENHRY and CDR2 SYGVKD. J lost 4 bases, V lost 3 bases, and 6 bases had no gene match. The CDR3 bases are TGTGCCATCAGTGAAACAGGGGAATCTTACAATGAGCAGTTCTTC. As protein: CAISETGESYNEQFF.

This clonotype has a count of ten or more. The chain uses TRBV7-6 and TRBJ1-1; no reliable D call. V lost 5 bases and J lost 1, with 8 bases in between. Germline loops: CDR1 SGHVS, CDR2 FNYEAQ. CDR3 length: 13 amino acids. CDR3 sequence (DNA): TGTGCCAGCAGCCATAACAGGAACACTGAAGCTTTCTTT. Amino acid sequence: CASSHNRNTEAFF.

The chain uses TRBV4-1 and TRBJ2-5; D is ambiguous. Germline assignment: CDR1 MGHRA and CDR2 YSYEKL. The CDR3 spans 15 residues. Deletions cut 0 bases from V and 5 bases from J, with 13 bases between. In DNA form, the CDR3 reads TGCGCCAGCAGCCAAGATTTATCAATCGGGGAGACCCAGTACTTC. This encodes CASSQDLSIGETQYF.

This clonotype was counted between two and nine times. This chain connects TRBV27 to TRBJ2-1; D possibly uses TRBD1 or TRBD2 (6 bases each). The CDR3 totals 16 residues. CDR1 is MNHEY, CDR2 SMNVEV, per germline (reference sequence). Trimming pared 2 bases from V and 5 bases from J, leaving 16 bases between. The CDR3 sequence is CASSLIGGQIHNEQFF. The CDR3 DNA follows: TGTGCCAGCAGTTTAATCGGGGGCCAGATCCACAATGAGCAGTTCTTC.

DNA of the CDR3: TGTGCCAGCCGGCTAGCGATTTCCTACGAGCAGTACTTC. This translates into CASRLAISYEQYF. J is TRBJ2-7 and V is TRBV6-1, with D possibly TRBD2 on 6 matching bases. CDR3 length: 13 residues. Trimming stripped 8 bases from V and 1 base from J, with 12 bases between. Germline assignment: CDR1 MNHNS and CDR2 SASEGT.

Concerning this clonotype itself: Sequence at one end of the junction differs from germline and may be a read error. The chain employs TRBV12-3 or TRBV12-4 and TRBJ1-4; D perhaps matches TRBD1 (6 bases). This CDR3 spans 14 amino acids. The CDR3 reads CAGRGGRRSEKLFF. CDR3 bases: TGTGCCGGCAGGGGCGGCAGGCGGAGTGAAAAACTGTTTTTT.

The genes are TRBV7-6 and TRBJ1-1; TRBD1 aligns across 7 bases. Germline loops: CDR1 SGHVS, CDR2 FNYEAQ. Trimming at V came to 5 bases and at J to 6 bases, leaving 9 bases not matched to a gene. This CDR3 region has 14 residues. CDR3 region: CASSPRQGRAEAFF. CDR3 sequence (DNA): TGTGCCAGCAGCCCACGACAGGGTCGGGCTGAAGCTTTCTTT. Full variable domain (rest looked up from reference TRBV7-6 and TRBJ1-1): GAGVSQSPRYKVTKRGQDVALRCDPISGHVSLYWYRQALGQGPEFLTYFNYEAQQDKSGLPNDRFSAERPEGSISTLTIQRTEQRDSAMYRCASSPRQGRAEAFFGQGTRLTVV.

This clonotype appeared a few times. The rearrangement uses TRBV20-1 and TRBJ1-5; 7 bases align to TRBD1. Germline loops: CDR1 DFQATT, CDR2 SNEGSKA (reference sequence). The CDR3 spans 16 residues. The CDR3 loop reads CSAVDRDFYSNQPQHF. The CDR3 DNA follows: TGCAGCGCCGTCGACAGGGACTTTTATAGCAATCAGCCCCAGCATTTT.

This clonotype was seen only once. V usage is TRBV25-1 and J usage is TRBJ2-3; D is unclear. CDR1 MGHDK and CDR2 SYGVNS come from the germline V gene. The CDR3 runs 15 residues. Trimming removed 6 bases from V and 3 bases from J, with 16 bases in between. CDR3 amino acids: CASSRHHYDTDTQYF. CDR3 in DNA: TGTGCCAGCAGCAGACACCATTATGATACAGATACGCAGTATTTT. Combining the CDR3 with reference TRBV25-1 and TRBJ2-3 gives the whole variable domain EADIYQTPRYLVIGTGKKITLECSQTMGHDKMYWYQQDPGMELHLIHYSYGVNSTEKGDLSSESTVSRIRTEHFPLTLESARPSHTSQYLCASSRHHYDTDTQYFGPGTRLTVL.

This clonotype was seen ten or more times. Sequence at one end of the junction differs from germline and may be a read error. The genes are TRBV19 and TRBJ1-1; TRBD1 is a possible D gene (5 bases). The length of the CDR3 is 13 residues. From germline, CDR1 is LNHDA and CDR2 SQIVND (reference sequence). The chain's CDR3 is CASSMGPNTEAFF. The CDR3 region has the DNA TGTGCCAGCAGTATGGGACCGAACACTGAAGCTTTCTTT.

The chain is built from TRBV6-5 and TRBJ2-1; D uncertain. The germline V gene encodes CDR1 MNHEY and CDR2 SVGAGI. CDR3 length: 13 amino acids. V was shortened by 4 bases and J by 8 bases, with 12 bases between the two germline ends. The CDR3 sequence is CASSWESGYEQFF. The CDR3 coding sequence is TGTGCCAGCAGTTGGGAATCCGGCTATGAGCAGTTCTTC.

This chain uses TRBV6-2 or TRBV6-3 with TRBJ2-1, with 8 bases fitting TRBD2. The germline CDR1 and CDR2 sequences are MNHEY and SVGEGT. V was pared by 0 bases and J by 4 bases, with 8 bases of the junction left unmatched. The length of the CDR3 is 17 residues. CDR3 amino acids: CASSYSRGALLYNEQFF. The CDR3 DNA reads TGTGCCAGCAGTTACTCGCGGGGGGCCCTTCTTTACAATGAGCAGTTCTTC.

The chain combines TRBV10-3 with TRBJ2-5; perhaps TRBD2 as D (6 bases). The CDR3 is 17 residues long. Germline V CDR1 and CDR2: ENHRY, SYGVKD. Trimming took 0 bases from V and 0 from J, leaving 14 bases between them. The CDR3 region has the DNA TGTGCCATCAGTGAGTCCGGGGGACCCCTACACCAAGAGACCCAGTACTTC. The encoded protein is CAISESGGPLHQETQYF.

The sample holds a few counts of this clonotype. This chain joins TRBV7-4 and TRBJ2-5; no firm D call. The CDR3 sequence is 14 residues long. Trimming left V 0 bases short and J 3 bases short, with 8 bases between. Germline lookup yields CDR1 SGHVT and CDR2 SQSDAQ. CDR3 loop: CASSLASGKETQYF. In nucleotides, the CDR3 is TGTGCCAGCAGCTTAGCATCGGGTAAAGAGACCCAGTACTTC.

This clonotype was detected ten times or more. The V call is TRBV6-2 or TRBV6-3, the J call TRBJ2-1; D gene unclear. The CDR3 has 20 amino acids. V lost 0 bases and J 0 bases, leaving 21 bases between the germline ends. CDR1 is MNHEY, CDR2 SVGEGT, per germline. The CDR3 is CASSYSLNRFFPVSYNEQFF. In nucleotides, the CDR3 is TGTGCCAGCAGTTACTCGTTGAACAGATTTTTCCCTGTCTCCTACAATGAGCAGTTCTTC.

This clonotype was observed a handful of times. The gene calls are TRBV27 and TRBJ1-2, with D unclear. Trimming removed 0 bases at V and 6 bases at J, with 8 bases between. The V gene's germline CDR1 is MNHEY and CDR2 SMNVEV (reference sequence). This CDR3 region has 13 residues. The CDR3 nucleotides read TGTGCCAGCAGTTTATCGGCGGCCCATGGCTACACCTTC. Protein sequence: CASSLSAAHGYTF.

This clonotype was observed a handful of times. J is TRBJ2-2 and V is TRBV27; 7 positions agree with TRBD2. This CDR3 region has 16 residues. The junction had 9 bases not matched to a gene; V was cut back by 5 bases and J by 3 bases. Germline V CDR1 and CDR2: MNHEY, SMNVEV (reference sequence). DNA for the CDR3: TGTGCCAGCAGTGCGGGGGAACAGACTTACACCGGGGAGCTGTTTTTT. Its translation: CASSAGEQTYTGELFF.